Presented here are 4 T cell receptor beta chains from one specimen sequenced in a study of T cells in Graves' hyperthyroidism and ophthalmopathy. It was RNA transcripts that yielded the amplified TCR beta CDR3 regions. First-round RT-PCR targeting the TCR CDR3 was performed with the HTBI primer set. TCRdb processed the multiplex PCR reads anew with MiXCR; each CDR3 protein has one entry. The table has around 660,000 distinct CDR3 sequences, just under 45% seen once. Source material: peripheral blood or thyroid tissue (not recorded which). The receptors come from an adult man with Graves' disease, either hyperthyroidism or ophthalmopathy (not recorded which).

On this clonotype itself: An end of the junction does not agree with germline; a read error may underlie this. The chain uses TRBV2 and TRBJ1-2; D possibly corresponds to TRBD1 (5 bases). The CDR3 has 15 amino acids. Per germline, CDR1 SNHLY and CDR2 FYNNEI. DNA for the CDR3: TGTGCCACCAGTGCCCAAACAGGATCTAACTATGGCTACACCTTC. Translating it yields CATSAQTGSNYGYTF.

About this clonotype: A junction end diverges from the germline sequence, so it may reflect a read error. The V call is TRBV24-1, the J call TRBJ1-4, with a possible D match to TRBD1 (5 bases). Germline V gene lookup returns CDR1 KGHDR and CDR2 SFDVKD. CDR3 length equals 12 residues. CDR3 sequence (DNA): TGTGGCACCAGTGATGGTCGAAGGGGACTGTTCTTT. Protein product: CGTSDGRRGLFF.

This clonotype was observed many times. The chain combines TRBV10-3 with TRBJ2-7; TRBD1 aligns across 9 bases. The CDR3 runs to 14 residues. CDR1 ENHRY and CDR2 SYGVKD come from the germline V gene. Losses at the gene ends were 10 bases for V and 2 bases for J; bases not matched to a gene: 9. CDR3 in DNA: TGTGCCAGCATCCCGGGACAGGGAGCCTACGAGCAGTACTTC. As protein: CASIPGQGAYEQYF.

As regards this clonotype: A much larger clone sits a single nucleotide away, making a read error possible. J is TRBJ1-1 and V is TRBV12-3 or TRBV12-4; D unclear. The germline V and J ends were trimmed by 6 bases and 1 base, with 9 bases remaining between them. This CDR3 comprises 13 residues. The CDR3 spells CASSAHGNTEAFF. CDR3 sequence (DNA): TGTGCCAGCAGCGCCCACGGGAACACTGAAGCTTTCTTT.